A selection of T cell receptor beta chains follows, all from one sample in a study of blood T cell repertoires in COVID-19. Only in-frame clones appear in the TCRdb table, and some are missing; sequencing was by immunoSEQ multiplex PCR. The sample records about 60,000 clones, 80% to 90% being singletons. Sequencing was done on a sample of peripheral blood. These receptors came from a human donor in a cohort sampled during active COVID-19. CDR3s include the opening cysteine and the closing phenylalanine or tryptophan. The D gene is left open where the match is weak. The size entry is marked missing in some rows and otherwise reads once, few, many or a size class.

D	size	V	J	CDR3	DNA
NA	NA	TRBV9	TRBJ1-3	CASSADRGIRNTIYF	TGTGCCAGCAGCGCCGACCGGGGTATAAGAAACACCATATATTTT
TRBD2	NA	TRBV9	TRBJ2-2	CASSVGLAGGYTGELFF	TGTGCCAGCAGCGTAGGGCTAGCGGGAGGGTATACCGGGGAGCTGTTTTTT
NA	NA	TRBV5-1	TRBJ1-4	CASSRSSNEKLFF	TGCGCCAGCAGCCGTAGTAGTAATGAAAAACTGTTTTTT
NA	NA	TRBV5-1	TRBJ2-1	CASSLDSFTVNEQFF	TGCGCCAGCAGCTTGGACAGCTTCACGGTTAATGAGCAGTTCTTC
TRBD2	once	TRBV10-1	TRBJ2-1	CASSERLAGEGEQFF	TGCGCCAGCAGTGAACGGCTAGCGGGAGAGGGCGAGCAGTTCTTC
TRBD2	NA	TRBV5-4	TRBJ2-7	CASSLVLAGSYEQYF	TGTGCCAGCAGCTTGGTGCTAGCGGGGTCCTACGAGCAGTACTTC
NA	NA	TRBV7-2	TRBJ1-1	CASSKGEQGVKAFF	TGTGCCAGCAGCAAAGGGGAACAGGGAGTTAAAGCTTTCTTT
TRBD2	NA	TRBV7-8	TRBJ2-6	CASSLLAGATLGANVLTF	TGTGCCAGCAGCCTTTTAGCGGGGGCGACCCTTGGGGCCAACGTCCTGACTTTC
TRBD2	NA	TRBV10-1	TRBJ2-3	CASKSGGSDTQYF	TGCGCCAGCAAGTCGGGGGGATCAGATACGCAGTATTTT
NA	few	TRBV30	TRBJ1-2	CAWSPLYGYTF	TGTGCCTGGAGTCCCCTATATGGCTACACCTTC
TRBD2	once	TRBV7-6	TRBJ2-3	CASSLARASGGSDTQYF	TGTGCCAGCAGCTTAGCGAGGGCTAGCGGGGGGTCGGATACGCAGTATTTT
TRBD2	NA	TRBV5-1	TRBJ2-2	CASSSGLGPGELFF	TGCGCCAGCAGCTCCGGACTAGGACCCGGGGAGCTGTTTTTT
NA	once	TRBV11-2	TRBJ2-6	CASSLGSGRGGGANVLTF	TGTGCCAGCAGCTTAGGATCGGGCAGGGGTGGTGGGGCCAACGTCCTGACTTTC
TRBD1	NA	TRBV13	TRBJ1-1	CASSFPQGALMNTEAFF	TGTGCCAGCAGTTTTCCCCAGGGGGCCCTCATGAACACTGAAGCTTTCTTT
NA	NA	TRBV7-8	TRBJ1-2	CASSLSRGDYGYTF	TGTGCCAGCAGCTTAAGCCGGGGAGACTATGGCTACACCTTC
TRBD1	NA	TRBV6-1	TRBJ2-6	CASSGSRGLRWANVLTF	TGTGCCAGCAGTGGGTCCAGGGGGCTCCGTTGGGCCAACGTCCTGACTTTC
NA	NA	TRBV11-3	TRBJ1-3	CASSLEWSSGNTIYF	TGTGCCAGCAGCTTAGAGTGGAGCTCTGGAAACACCATATATTTT
TRBD1	NA	TRBV5-1	TRBJ2-7	CASSKGQGPYEQYF	TGCGCCAGCAGCAAAGGACAGGGCCCCTACGAGCAGTACTTC